The clone carrying this T cell receptor (beta chain) was counted a few times. Antigen specificity is unknown. From the PCR reads, TCRdb called clonotypes with MiXCR, one entry per CDR3 protein. This table has 600,000 to 650,000 distinct CDR3 sequences, just under 20% appearing once. This sample is part of a study of molecular identifiers for immune sequencing clone quantification. Points from the study as a whole: Effector cells kept over 98% of their molecules in clones above 20 RNA copies, while naive cells kept under 1% there.

The sample comprised naive CD8+ T cells from blood, with Jurkat cell RNA spiked in. Subset meaning: FACS-sorted CD8+CD4-CCR7+CD45RA+ naive T cells. The TCR originated in a human donor in good health. Some libraries in this study had Jurkat cell RNA spiked in.

The CDR3 loop is CAWSMDQNTEAFF. In nucleotides, the CDR3 is TGTGCCTGGAGTATGGACCAGAACACTGAAGCTTTCTTT. V usage is TRBV30 and J usage is TRBJ1-1, with no clear D. Germline CDR1 reads GTSNPN; CDR2 reads SVGIG (reference sequence). The V end lost 2 bases, the J end lost 1 base, and 8 bases lay between the germline ends. The CDR3 totals 13 residues. Together with reference TRBV30 and TRBJ1-1, the CDR3 gives the full variable domain: SQTIHQWPATLVQPVGSPLSLECTVEGTSNPNLYWYRQAAGRGLQLLFYSVGIGQISSEVPQNLSASRPQDRQFILSSKKLLLSDSGFYLCAWSMDQNTEAFFGQGTRLTVV.